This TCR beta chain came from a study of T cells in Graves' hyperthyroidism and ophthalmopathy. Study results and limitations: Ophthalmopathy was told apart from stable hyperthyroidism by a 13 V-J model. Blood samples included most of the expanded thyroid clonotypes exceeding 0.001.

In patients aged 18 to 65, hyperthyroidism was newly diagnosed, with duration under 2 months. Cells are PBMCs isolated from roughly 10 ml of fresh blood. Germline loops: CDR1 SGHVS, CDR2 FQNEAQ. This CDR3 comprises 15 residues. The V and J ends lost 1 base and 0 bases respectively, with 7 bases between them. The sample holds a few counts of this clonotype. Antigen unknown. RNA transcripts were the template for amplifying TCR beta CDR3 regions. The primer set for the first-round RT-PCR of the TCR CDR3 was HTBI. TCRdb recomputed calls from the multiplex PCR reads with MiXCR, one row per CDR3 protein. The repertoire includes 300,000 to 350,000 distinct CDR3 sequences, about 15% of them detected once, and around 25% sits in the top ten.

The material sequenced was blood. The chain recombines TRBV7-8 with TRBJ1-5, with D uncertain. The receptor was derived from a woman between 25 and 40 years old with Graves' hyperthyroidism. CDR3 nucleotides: TGTGCCAGCAGCTTAGGGGAAACTAGCAATCAGCCCCAGCATTTT. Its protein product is CASSLGETSNQPQHF. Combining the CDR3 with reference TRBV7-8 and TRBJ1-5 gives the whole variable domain GAGVSQSPRYKVAKRGQDVALRCDPISGHVSLFWYQQALGQGPEFLTYFQNEAQLDKSGLPSDRFFAERPEGSVSTLKIQRTQQEDSAVYLCASSLGETSNQPQHFGDGTRLSIL.